Below are 17 T cell receptor beta chains sequenced from a single sample in a study of T cell responses to AZD1222 COVID-19 vaccine. Profiling relied on immunoSEQ multiplex PCR, and the TCRdb table lists in-frame clones only, not all of them. The table lists about 140,000 clones, 70% to 90% of them singletons. The specimen comprised peripheral blood, sampled on day 0 of AZD1222 vaccination. These receptors originate from an adult in good health.

The CDR3 DNA is TGTGCTAGTGGTCAGGGACGGTACAATGAGCAGTTCTTC. Its translation is CASGQGRYNEQFF. The chain carries TRBV12-5 and TRBJ2-1; D is tentatively TRBD1 or TRBD2 (5 bases each). Germline assignment: CDR1 LGHNT and CDR2 FRNRAP. The CDR3 length is 13 residues. The V and J ends lost 5 bases and 4 bases respectively, with 9 bases between them.

The chain carries TRBV29-1 and TRBJ2-7; TRBD1 is a possible D gene (6 bases). Trimming shortened V by 7 bases and J by 2 bases, and 12 bases separated the two germline ends. CDR3 size: 12 residues. CDR1 is SQVTM and CDR2 is ANQGSEA in the germline V gene. In DNA, the CDR3 is TGCAGCGCCGGGACACCCCCCTACGAGCAGTACTTC. It specifies CSAGTPPYEQYF.

The chain carries TRBV24-1 and TRBJ2-1; tentative D call: TRBD1 (6 bases). Germline V CDR1 and CDR2: KGHDR, SFDVKD. Trimming took 4 bases from V and 1 from J, leaving 16 bases between them. CDR3 size: 17 residues. The CDR3 is CATSDYGQPMSYNEQFF. In DNA, the CDR3 is TGTGCCACCAGTGACTATGGACAGCCTATGTCCTACAATGAGCAGTTCTTC.

A remark on this clone: Other DNA sequences in the sample encode the same CDR3. J is TRBJ2-7 and V is TRBV7-9, with D possibly matching TRBD2 (5 bases). This CDR3 is 12 amino acids long. Trimming removed 5 bases from V and 1 base from J, with 6 bases in between. Per germline, CDR1 SEHNR and CDR2 FQNEAQ (reference sequence). The CDR3 DNA is TGTGCCAGCAGCCGGACTTCCTACGAGCAGTACTTC. Translation: CASSRTSYEQYF.

In its sample, this clone was seen a few times. The chain employs TRBV7-2 and TRBJ2-3; D call uncertain. Germline CDR1 SGHTA, CDR2 FQGNSA. CDR3 length equals 14 residues. V shed 5 bases and J shed 4 bases, with 13 bases lying between them. CDR3 DNA sequence: TGTGCCAGCAGCGGGGAAGGGCTGGCAGATACGCAGTATTTT. Protein: CASSGEGLADTQYF.

The chain is built from TRBV5-4 and TRBJ2-2, with 9 bases aligning to TRBD2. Germline CDR1 and CDR2: SGHNT and YYREEE (reference sequence). The junction had 7 bases not matched to a gene; V was cut back by 4 bases and J by 0 bases. The CDR3 extends over 17 amino acids. This CDR3 is CASSQGTSLTNTGELFF. Written as DNA, the CDR3 is TGTGCCAGCAGCCAGGGGACTAGCCTAACGAACACCGGGGAGCTGTTTTTT.

The chain carries TRBV6-6 and TRBJ2-2; no reliable D call. Germline V CDR1 and CDR2: MNHNY, SVGAGI (reference sequence). CDR3 size: 16 residues. Between the trimmed V and J ends, which lost 2 bases and 2 bases, there was a span of 12 bases. CDR3 region: CASSYVVALNTGELFF. CDR3 DNA sequence: TGTGCCAGCAGTTACGTAGTAGCACTCAACACCGGGGAGCTGTTTTTT.

The V call is TRBV6-5, the J call TRBJ2-1; D perhaps matches TRBD2 (5 bases). V lost 2 bases and J lost 5, with 7 bases in between. Germline assignment: CDR1 MNHEY and CDR2 SVGAGI. The length of the CDR3 is 13 residues. The CDR3 region has the DNA TGTGCCAGCAGTTACGAGGGCCACAATGAGCAGTTCTTC. Amino acids: CASSYEGHNEQFF.

This clone was seen just once. The chain recombines TRBV11-3 with TRBJ1-1, with D unclear. The CDR3 has 13 residues. Germline loops: CDR1 SGHNT, CDR2 YENEEA. V was clipped by 1 base and J by 6 bases, with 9 bases between them. In nucleotides, the CDR3 is TGTGCCAGCAGCTTAGGTGGTACAGCTGAAGCTTTCTTT. This sequence encodes CASSLGGTAEAFF.

The chain joins TRBV6-2 or TRBV6-3 to TRBJ2-6; D may be TRBD1 or TRBD2 (5 bases each). CDR1 and CDR2 from the germline V gene are MNHEY and SVGEGT. The CDR3 totals 20 residues. Trimming shortened V by 0 bases and J by 0 bases, and 18 bases separated the two germline ends. The DNA of the CDR3 is TGTGCCAGCAGTTACTCGAAAGGGGTGGGAGCCCCCTCTGGGGCCAACGTCCTGACTTTC. Translated, it gives CASSYSKGVGAPSGANVLTF.

The chain is built from TRBV14 and TRBJ1-2; 8 positions agree with TRBD1. Looked up from germline, CDR1 is SGHDN and CDR2 is FVKESK. The CDR3 runs 14 residues. With 6 bases clipped from V and 4 bases from J, the junction kept 7 bases outside the gene matches. This CDR3 reads CASRRQGFGYGYTF. The CDR3 DNA reads TGTGCCAGCAGACGACAGGGGTTTGGCTATGGCTACACCTTC.

V usage is TRBV10-3 and J usage is TRBJ2-2; 7 bases fit TRBD1. The CDR3 spans 17 residues. Unmatched junction bases numbered 7, after V lost 1 base and J lost 2 bases. Germline CDR1 ENHRY, CDR2 SYGVKD. This CDR3 reads CAISEFAGGANTGELFF. The DNA for the CDR3 is TGTGCCATCAGTGAGTTCGCAGGGGGAGCTAACACCGGGGAGCTGTTTTTT.

The genes are TRBV5-4 and TRBJ1-1; D unclear. Germline-derived CDR1 and CDR2 are SGHNT and YYREEE (reference sequence). This CDR3 has 14 amino acids. Between the trimmed V and J ends, which lost 0 bases and 6 bases, there was a span of 12 bases. CDR3 sequence reads: CASSLVGGGAEAFF. The CDR3 bases are TGTGCCAGCAGCTTGGTTGGCGGTGGGGCTGAAGCTTTCTTT.

V usage is TRBV9 and J usage is TRBJ1-4, with TRBD1 matching 8 bases. Germline-derived CDR1 and CDR2 are SGDLS and YYNGEE. V shed 2 bases and J 8 bases; nucleotides not matched to a gene: 11. This CDR3 comprises 16 residues. In nucleotides, the CDR3 is TGTGCCAGCAGCGTTGGACTAGGACAGGGTAACGAAAAACTGTTTTTT. Translated: CASSVGLGQGNEKLFF.

The V call is TRBV6-5, the J call TRBJ2-1; D may be TRBD2 (6 bases). Trimming left V 6 bases short and J 4 bases short, with 10 bases between. Germline CDR1 reads MNHEY; CDR2 reads SVGAGI. The CDR3 is 13 residues long. This CDR3 is CASRGGIYNEQFF. The CDR3 nucleotides are TGTGCCAGCAGAGGCGGGATATACAATGAGCAGTTCTTC.

The chain is built from TRBV27 and TRBJ2-7, with TRBD2 matching over 12 bases. Germline V CDR1 and CDR2: MNHEY, SMNVEV (reference sequence). Trimming took 5 bases from V and 5 from J; bases not matched to a gene: 13. The CDR3 loop spans 17 amino acids. The CDR3 coding sequence is TGTGCCAGCAGTCCGACCCTTGGACTAGCGGGAAAGCACGAGCAGTACTTC. Protein product: CASSPTLGLAGKHEQYF.

The chain couples TRBV6-5 to TRBJ1-2; the D gene is possibly TRBD1 (6 bases). The V end lost 5 bases, the J end lost 8 bases, and 15 bases lay between the germline ends. This CDR3 is built from 13 residues. Per the germline V gene, CDR1 is MNHEY and CDR2 is SVGAGI. The DNA for the CDR3 is TGTGCCAGCAGTAAGACAGGCGTCTGGGGCTACACCTTC. Protein: CASSKTGVWGYTF.